This note documents a single T cell receptor (beta chain) sequence. The method was immunoSEQ multiplex PCR; TCRdb's version includes in-frame clones alone and lacks a portion of them. The sample includes 2,500,000 or so clones, around 93% of them seen just once. This sample was taken from a study of shared clonotypes between healthy human individuals. The CDR3 totals 17 residues. V lost 3 bases and J 0 bases, leaving 18 bases between the germline ends. The germline gives CDR1 KGHSH, CDR2 LQKENI. The TCR was taken from a man younger than 35 in good health. Some clones in this sample may be carry-over from other donors' samples. Input material: naive CD4+ T cells from PBMCs. As for subset: CD45RA+ positively selected. This chain links TRBV18 with TRBJ2-7; D ambiguous. CDR3 sequence (DNA): TGTGCCAGCTCACCTCTGCCCCAAGCCCCGACCTCCTACGAGCAGTACTTC. As protein: CASSPLPQAPTSYEQYF. The full variable domain, in which reference TRBV18 and TRBJ2-7 provide the parts outside the CDR3, is NAGVMQNPRHLVRRRGQEARLRCSPMKGHSHVYWYRQLPEEGLKFMVYLQKENIIDESGMPKERFSAEFPKEGPSILRIQQVVRGDSAAYFCASSPLPQAPTSYEQYFGPGTRLTVT.